The 21 T cell receptor beta chains listed next were all sequenced from one sample in a study of PD-1 blockade in classical Hodgkin lymphoma. Time point in this sample: cycle 4 day 1 (C4D1), after six to seven weeks of nivolumab. The patients all showed relapse after autologous stem cell transplantation, while their brentuximab vedotin exposure varied. Researchers report purifying CD4+ T cells from thawed PBMCs by magnetic negative selection. Using immunoSEQ multiplex PCR, the repertoire was profiled, and TCRdb retains in-frame clones only, with some absent. This table has 25,000 to 35,000 clones, 80% to 90% appearing once. The sequencing used CD4+ T cells from blood, collected before the fourth cycle of nivolumab. The source is a human donor with classical Hodgkin lymphoma.

The genes are TRBV7-3 and TRBJ2-6; no reliable D call. This CDR3 spans 15 amino acids. The germline V gene has CDR1 SGHTA and CDR2 FQGTGA. The V end lost 1 base, the J end lost 0 bases, and 4 bases lay between the germline ends. This chain's CDR3 is CASSLIVSGANVLTF. In nucleotides, the CDR3 is TGTGCCAGCAGCTTAATAGTCTCTGGGGCCAACGTCCTGACTTTC.

Only one count was recorded for this clone. V and J are TRBV7-2 and TRBJ2-1; the match to TRBD2 covers 7 bases. The CDR3 length is 15 residues. Germline CDR1 and CDR2: SGHTA and FQGNSA. V lost 2 bases to trimming and J lost 2 bases; unmatched junction nucleotides: 3. CDR3: CASSLRGEAYNEQFF. CDR3 coding DNA: TGTGCCAGCAGCTTACGGGGGGAGGCCTACAATGAGCAGTTCTTC.

The rearrangement links TRBV19 to TRBJ1-6; the D gene is possibly TRBD1 (6 bases). V lost 5 bases to trimming and J lost 2 bases, with 10 bases between them. The CDR3 totals 15 residues. In germline, CDR1 is LNHDA, CDR2 SQIVND (reference sequence). The CDR3 protein is CASSAGGAYNSPLHF. CDR3 coding DNA: TGTGCCAGTAGTGCGGGGGGCGCCTATAATTCACCCCTCCACTTT.

This chain joins TRBV19 and TRBJ2-2; D is unclear. Trimming took 4 bases from V and 3 from J, leaving 15 bases between them. Germline CDR1 is LNHDA and CDR2 is SQIVND (reference sequence). The CDR3 is 16 amino acids. Here the CDR3 DNA reads TGTGCCAGTAGTAAATCCCGGCCAAGCGACACCGGGGAGCTGTTTTTT. Residues: CASSKSRPSDTGELFF.

This rearrangement joins TRBV6-5 to TRBJ2-7, with D tentatively TRBD1 or TRBD2 (5 bases each). The CDR3 consists of 14 residues. The V gene lost 5 bases and the J gene lost 3 bases, with 14 bases spanning the gap. Germline loops: CDR1 MNHEY, CDR2 SVGAGI. Here the CDR3 reads CASSPASGRYEQYF. In nucleotides, the CDR3 is TGTGCCAGCAGTCCCGCTTCGGGGCGCTACGAGCAGTACTTC.

The chain joins TRBV4-2 to TRBJ1-2; TRBD1 is a possible D gene (5 bases). Deletions cut 0 bases from V and 6 bases from J, with 14 bases between. Germline V gene data show CDR1 as LGHNA and CDR2 as YNFKEQ. This CDR3 comprises 15 residues. CDR3 DNA sequence: TGTGCCAGCAGCCAAGATCGGACAATAGTGGATGGCTACACCTTC. This codes for CASSQDRTIVDGYTF.

This rearrangement joins TRBV5-1 to TRBJ1-1; D perhaps matches TRBD1 (6 bases). V was trimmed by 4 bases and J by 1 base, leaving 11 bases between them. CDR1 is SGHRS and CDR2 is YFSETQ in the germline V gene. The CDR3 contains 14 residues. DNA of the CDR3: TGCGCCAGCAGCCCCCCACAGGGGAACACTGAAGCTTTCTTT. It specifies CASSPPQGNTEAFF.

The gene calls are TRBV27 and TRBJ2-7; 12 bases agree with TRBD2. In germline, CDR1 is MNHEY, CDR2 SMNVEV (reference sequence). The CDR3 runs 16 residues. J was trimmed by 3 bases and V by 2 bases; bases with no gene match: 5. CDR3 sequence reads: CASSLLAGGKDYEQYF. The CDR3 nucleotides read TGTGCCAGCAGTTTACTAGCGGGGGGGAAAGACTACGAGCAGTACTTC.

The chain is built from TRBV10-3 and TRBJ2-3, with D uncertain. CDR3 size: 15 residues. CDR1 is ENHRY and CDR2 is SYGVKD in the germline V gene. The V and J ends lost 0 bases and 0 bases respectively, with 7 bases between them. The CDR3 DNA reads TGTGCCATCAGTGAGTCTACAGCTAGCACAGATACGCAGTATTTT. This gives the protein CAISESTASTDTQYF.

This clone has a handful of counts. This sequence joins TRBV4-3 and TRBJ1-2; 7 bases agree with TRBD1. The CDR3 is 14 residues long. The V gene's germline CDR1 is LGHNA and CDR2 YSLEER. V lost 3 bases, J lost 6 bases, and 7 bases stayed unmatched. The CDR3 sequence is CASSQLQGRHGYTF. CDR3 sequence (DNA): TGCGCCAGCAGCCAGCTACAGGGGCGGCATGGCTACACCTTC.

Only one count was recorded for this clone. The genes are TRBV29-1 and TRBJ1-2; D is undetermined. CDR3 length: 13 residues. CDR1 is SQVTM, CDR2 ANQGSEA, per germline. Trimming removed 3 bases at V and 3 bases at J, with 11 bases between. This chain's CDR3 is CSVESPSDYGYTF. CDR3 DNA sequence: TGCAGCGTTGAGTCCCCCTCAGACTATGGCTACACCTTC.

The chain employs TRBV4-2 and TRBJ2-5; 14 positions agree with TRBD2. V lost 8 bases to trimming and J lost 5 bases; unmatched junction nucleotides: 13. The germline gives CDR1 LGHNA, CDR2 YNFKEQ. The CDR3 spans 17 residues. The CDR3 spells CASSSAGTSGGVETQYF. In DNA, the CDR3 is TGTGCCAGCTCTAGCGCCGGGACTAGCGGGGGTGTTGAGACCCAGTACTTC.

J is TRBJ1-5 and V is TRBV19; 9 bases line up with TRBD1. V dropped 7 bases and J dropped 7; count of bases not matched to a gene: 11. There are 15 residues in the CDR3. Germline V gives CDR1 LNHDA, CDR2 SQIVND (reference sequence). CDR3 in DNA: TGTGCCAGTACCCTTGGGACAGGGTTTTTGCAGCCCCAGCATTTT. Protein product: CASTLGTGFLQPQHF.

The V gene is TRBV11-2, the J gene TRBJ2-3; TRBD2 is a possible D gene (5 bases). From germline, CDR1 is SGHAT and CDR2 FQNNGV. The V gene lost 5 bases and the J gene lost 2 bases, with 17 bases spanning the gap. The CDR3 consists of 16 residues. CDR3 sequence reads: CASSPPGLTFTDTQYF. The CDR3 DNA sequence: TGTGCCAGCAGCCCTCCCGGACTTACTTTCACAGATACGCAGTATTTT.

The chain has TRBV7-9 and TRBJ1-5; a possible D gene is TRBD1 (6 bases). In germline, CDR1 is SEHNR, CDR2 FQNEAQ (reference sequence). Trimming pared 1 base from V and 5 bases from J, leaving 15 bases between. The CDR3 is 16 residues long. The CDR3 coding sequence is TGTGCCAGCAGCTTAGGGGCAGGGGCTGGGTATCAGCCCCAGCATTTT. Translation gives CASSLGAGAGYQPQHF.

The gene calls are TRBV5-1 and TRBJ2-7; the match to TRBD1 covers 8 bases. J gave up 2 bases and V 4 bases, and 14 bases lay outside the gene matches. CDR3 length: 17 residues. CDR1 is SGHRS and CDR2 is YFSETQ in the germline V gene. The CDR3 is CASSLNYGTGRTYEQYF. In nucleotides, the CDR3 is TGCGCCAGCAGCCTAAACTACGGGACAGGAAGAACCTACGAGCAGTACTTC.

This rearrangement joins TRBV7-7 to TRBJ2-5; no reliable D call. Germline V lookup: CDR1 SSHAT, CDR2 FNYEAQ (reference sequence). The CDR3 has 14 residues. V shed 2 bases and J shed 4 bases, with 11 bases lying between them. CDR3 amino acids: CASSLIRTTETQYF. The CDR3, as DNA: TGTGCCAGCAGCTTAATACGGACCACAGAGACCCAGTACTTC.

In its sample, this clone was seen once. The chain employs TRBV6-5 and TRBJ1-1, with D hard to call. This CDR3 spans 12 amino acids. The V and J ends lost 6 bases and 2 bases respectively, with 7 bases between them. Looked up from germline, CDR1 is MNHEY and CDR2 is SVGAGI. CDR3 DNA: TGTGCCAGCAGCCGACCCAACACTGAAGCTTTCTTT. Amino acids: CASSRPNTEAFF.

V usage is TRBV7-2 and J usage is TRBJ1-2; D is ambiguous. V lost 0 bases, J lost 8 bases, and 10 bases lay in between. Germline V gene sequence: CDR1 SGHTA, CDR2 FQGNSA. This CDR3 region has 13 residues. The CDR3 protein is CASSLAGLGGYTF. In DNA form, the CDR3 reads TGTGCCAGCAGCTTAGCGGGGTTGGGGGGCTACACCTTC.

This clone was found once. The V and J genes are TRBV18 and TRBJ2-1, with D possibly TRBD1 on 6 matching bases. The CDR3 runs 14 residues. The germline CDR1 and CDR2 sequences are KGHSH and LQKENI. Trimming left V 6 bases short and J 7 bases short, with 16 bases between. The CDR3 DNA follows: TGTGCCAGCTCCCCCCGGGACACTGAGAATGAGCAGTTCTTC. This codes for CASSPRDTENEQFF.

This clone is a singleton in its sample. The chain employs TRBV4-3 and TRBJ1-6; weak D call: TRBD1 (6 bases). The ends were cut back, 1 base at V and 14 bases at J, with 18 bases in the middle. The CDR3 runs 15 residues. Looked up from germline, CDR1 is LGHNA and CDR2 is YSLEER. The CDR3 region is CASSQGQSQGETLHF. As DNA, the CDR3 is TGCGCCAGCAGCCAAGGGCAGTCACAGGGAGAAACCCTCCACTTT.